This entry lists 32 T cell receptor beta chains sequenced from one sample in a study of post-analysis software for immune sequencing data. Their recognized antigens are unknown. Points from the study as a whole: Roughly five TRBV segments occurring more often in patients than controls included TRBV5-6, TRBV5-1 and TRBV20-1.

Every TCR beta cDNA library bore unique molecular identifiers. TCRdb passed the PCR reads through MiXCR, listing each CDR3 protein once. The profile shows 650,000 to 850,000 distinct CDR3 sequences, about 45% of them singletons. The sample comprised blood. These receptor sequences come from a girl aged 10-17 years with multiple sclerosis.

The chain combines TRBV6-5 with TRBJ2-2; 9 bases agree with TRBD1. The CDR3 has 14 amino acids. CDR1 and CDR2 from the germline V gene are MNHEY and SVGAGI. V trimming: 5 bases; J trimming: 7 bases; junction bases outside the gene matches: 5. The CDR3 nucleotides are TGTGCCAGCAGTCTACAGGGGGCGAGCGGGGAGCTGTTTTTT. This encodes CASSLQGASGELFF.

The sample holds many counts of this clonotype. The J gene is TRBJ1-2, the V gene TRBV19; D is unresolved. This CDR3 region has 12 residues. Per the germline V gene, CDR1 is LNHDA and CDR2 is SQIVND (reference sequence). V was cut by 3 bases and J by 12 bases, with 14 bases left in between. The CDR3 region is CASSIRVGRNTF. CDR3 nucleotides: TGTGCCAGTAGTATCCGCGTTGGGCGCAACACCTTC.

CDR3 sequence reads: CASSRYYNSPLHF. The CDR3 DNA follows: TGTGCCAGCAGTCGCTACTATAATTCACCCCTCCACTTT. The chain employs TRBV28 and TRBJ1-6; no clear D. The CDR3 covers 13 residues. V was pared by 5 bases and J by 3 bases, with 5 bases between. Germline CDR1 reads MDHEN; CDR2 reads SYDVKM. The whole variable domain, filled in from reference TRBV28 and TRBJ1-6, reads DVKVTQSSRYLVKRTGEKVFLECVQDMDHENMFWYRQDPGLGLRLIYFSYDVKMKEKGDIPEGYSVSREKKERFSLILESASTNQTSMYLCASSRYYNSPLHFGNGTRLTVT.

This clonotype has just a few counts. The chain has TRBV25-1 and TRBJ2-1, with a tentative D call TRBD2 (5 bases). Germline V gene lookup returns CDR1 MGHDK and CDR2 SYGVNS. V shed 5 bases and J shed 6 bases, with 20 bases lying between them. The CDR3 contains 16 residues. CDR3 coding DNA: TGTGCCAGCAGTCGTAAAACTAGTCTTTCAACCAATGAGCAGTTCTTC. Protein product: CASSRKTSLSTNEQFF.

The CDR3 DNA sequence: TGCAGTGCTAGACTAGCGGGAGCAGAGAGGGAGCAGTACTTC. This encodes CSARLAGAEREQYF. This rearrangement joins TRBV20-1 to TRBJ2-1, with TRBD2 matching 10 bases. TRBJ2-7 explains the end of the DNA better; the J call may be wrong. The CDR3 totals 14 residues. Per germline, CDR1 DFQATT and CDR2 SNEGSKA (reference sequence).

The rearrangement uses TRBV20-1 and TRBJ2-1; 7 nucleotides align to TRBD1. This CDR3 region has 14 residues. The germline gives CDR1 DFQATT, CDR2 SNEGSKA (reference sequence). V trimming: 4 bases; J trimming: 6 bases; junction bases outside the gene matches: 9. The CDR3 bases are TGCAGTGCTAACAGGGGCACCCTTATCAATGAGCAGTTCTTC. It is translated as CSANRGTLINEQFF.

The rearrangement links TRBV3-1 to TRBJ1-5; D is unresolved. CDR3 length equals 15 residues. Between the trimmed V and J ends, which lost 1 base and 0 bases, there was a span of 7 bases. The germline gives CDR1 LGHDT, CDR2 YNNKEL (reference sequence). The CDR3 bases are TGTGCCAGCAGCCAAGGGGAGCATAGCAATCAGCCCCAGCATTTT. Translation: CASSQGEHSNQPQHF.

This rearrangement joins TRBV29-1 to TRBJ2-1; 8 bases map to TRBD1. Germline CDR1 and CDR2: SQVTM and ANQGSEA. The CDR3 runs 13 residues. The V and J ends lost 6 bases and 5 bases, in that order; junction bases with no gene match: 6. This CDR3 is CSVAGQGHNEQFF. For the CDR3, the DNA is TGCAGCGTCGCCGGACAGGGACACAATGAGCAGTTCTTC.

This chain joins TRBV20-1 and TRBJ2-1; the match to TRBD2 covers 8 bases. With 0 bases clipped from V and 5 bases from J, the junction kept 15 bases outside the gene matches. The germline gives CDR1 DFQATT, CDR2 SNEGSKA (reference sequence). The CDR3 is 18 residues long. The CDR3 coding sequence is TGCAGTGCTAGAGACCGCGAGACTAGCGCGTATTCCCACAATGAGCAGTTCTTC. It is translated as CSARDRETSAYSHNEQFF.

The rearrangement links TRBV28 to TRBJ1-2; D not certain. Trimming stripped 7 bases from V and 9 bases from J, with 12 bases between. Germline CDR1 is MDHEN and CDR2 is SYDVKM. The CDR3 has 11 residues. CDR3 amino acids: CASNAGGRYTF. CDR3 nucleotide sequence: TGTGCCAGCAACGCAGGAGGCCGCTACACCTTC.

The chain is built from TRBV20-1 and TRBJ1-1; the D gene is possibly TRBD1 (6 bases). Germline loops: CDR1 DFQATT, CDR2 SNEGSKA (reference sequence). There are 12 residues in the CDR3. Deletions cut 6 bases from V and 6 bases from J, with 14 bases between. DNA for the CDR3: TGCAGTGCGGGCCGGGGGCCCTCTGAAGCTTTCTTT. Amino acid sequence: CSAGRGPSEAFF.

This clonotype was seen a single time. This chain joins TRBV20-1 and TRBJ2-7; tentative D call: TRBD1 (6 bases). CDR1 and CDR2 from the germline V gene are DFQATT and SNEGSKA (reference sequence). The CDR3 totals 15 residues. Trimming left V 4 bases short and J 2 bases short, with 18 bases between. CDR3 nucleotides: TGCAGTGCTACCAGGGGCAGGACAGATCCCTACGAGCAGTACTTC. Amino acid sequence: CSATRGRTDPYEQYF.

The rearrangement links TRBV18 to TRBJ2-3, with D perhaps TRBD1 or TRBD2 (6 bases each). V gave up 1 base and J gave up 4 bases, with 12 bases separating them. The germline CDR1 and CDR2 sequences are KGHSH and LQKENI. This CDR3 has 15 amino acids. CDR3 bases: TGTGCCAGCTCACCACTAGCGGCAGGGGCAGATACGCAGTATTTT. It codes for CASSPLAAGADTQYF.

This clonotype was seen only a few times. V is TRBV12-3 or TRBV12-4 and J is TRBJ2-1; either TRBD1 or TRBD2 may fit D (5 bases each). Trimming removed 6 bases from V and 0 bases from J, with 15 bases in between. CDR3 length: 16 residues. For the CDR3, the DNA is TGTGCCAGCAGAATATCCTGGGGGAGCTCCTACAATGAGCAGTTCTTC. This gives the protein CASRISWGSSYNEQFF.

This clonotype was seen a few times. The chain combines TRBV20-1 with TRBJ2-3; possible D gene TRBD2, 6 bases. V was clipped by 6 bases and J by 2 bases, with 18 bases between them. The CDR3 consists of 15 residues. Germline V gives CDR1 DFQATT, CDR2 SNEGSKA (reference sequence). In DNA, the CDR3 is TGCAGTGCGCCCCAGTTAGCGGCGAACACAGATACGCAGTATTTT. Protein: CSAPQLAANTDTQYF.

The rearrangement links TRBV20-1 to TRBJ1-5, with 8 bases identical to TRBD1. The junction had 7 bases not matched to a gene; V was cut back by 2 bases and J by 1 base. Germline V gene data show CDR1 as DFQATT and CDR2 as SNEGSKA (reference sequence). The CDR3 extends over 16 amino acids. CDR3 sequence: CSARSQGATSNQPQHF. The CDR3 DNA sequence: TGCAGTGCTAGAAGTCAGGGGGCGACGAGCAATCAGCCCCAGCATTTT.

This clonotype showed up just once. The chain is built from TRBV15 and TRBJ2-2; 9 bases line up with TRBD2. The CDR3 extends over 16 amino acids. V lost 4 bases and J lost 5; bases outside the gene matches: 8. Looked up from germline, CDR1 is LNHNV and CDR2 is YYDKDF (reference sequence). CDR3 loop: CATSISSGRRTGELFF. The CDR3 DNA sequence: TGTGCCACCAGCATTAGTAGCGGGAGACGAACCGGGGAGCTGTTTTTT.

V is TRBV5-1 and J is TRBJ2-1; D remains unclear. The CDR3 spans 14 residues. The germline V gene has CDR1 SGHRS and CDR2 YFSETQ. V was shortened by 3 bases and J by 14 bases, with 21 bases between the two germline ends. Written as DNA, the CDR3 is TGCGCCAGCAGCTCGAAAAGGTCCGCGTACCAGAAGTTCTTC. This sequence encodes CASSSKRSAYQKFF.

The V gene is TRBV5-8, the J gene TRBJ1-2, with unresolved D. V lost 4 bases and J lost 6, with 13 bases in between. CDR1 and CDR2 (germline): SGHTS, YDEGEE. This CDR3 region has 13 residues. CDR3: CASSGREDDGYTF. DNA of the CDR3: TGTGCCAGCAGCGGGCGGGAGGATGATGGCTACACCTTC.

The chain employs TRBV20-1 and TRBJ1-1; D is unresolved. Trimming pared 6 bases from V and 1 base from J, leaving 9 bases between. The CDR3 is 12 amino acids. The germline CDR1 and CDR2 sequences are DFQATT and SNEGSKA (reference sequence). CDR3 nucleotides: TGCAGTGCCCGCCTGGGGAACACTGAAGCTTTCTTT. It is translated as CSARLGNTEAFF.

The chain has TRBV10-3 and TRBJ2-5, with D maybe TRBD2 (6 bases). This CDR3 comprises 16 residues. The germline gives CDR1 ENHRY, CDR2 SYGVKD. V lost 2 bases and J 1 base, leaving 14 bases between the germline ends. This chain's CDR3 is CAISEALGGPQETQYF. The CDR3 nucleotides read TGTGCCATCAGTGAGGCTCTCGGGGGTCCCCAAGAGACCCAGTACTTC.

In DNA, the CDR3 is TGTGCCAGCAGCTTAGATCCCGAGTCGATGGTGCACGAGCAGTACTTC. It encodes CASSLDPESMVHEQYF. V is TRBV11-2 and J is TRBJ2-5; no clear D. The J call may be faulty, since TRBJ2-7 better matches the DNA end. This CDR3 is 16 amino acids long. Germline-derived CDR1 and CDR2 are SGHAT and FQNNGV.

The chain carries TRBV5-6 and TRBJ1-1; D may be TRBD1 (5 bases). The CDR3 runs 14 residues. Per the germline V gene, CDR1 is SGHDT and CDR2 is YYEEEE. V shed 4 bases and J shed 0 bases, with 10 bases lying between them. CDR3 sequence reads: CASSPDIVNTEAFF. The CDR3 bases are TGTGCCAGCAGCCCGGACATTGTGAACACTGAAGCTTTCTTT.

This clonotype was found a few times. The genes are TRBV20-1 and TRBJ1-1; D not certain. V was trimmed by 1 base and J by 1 base, leaving 10 bases between them. This CDR3 spans 14 amino acids. Germline assignment: CDR1 DFQATT and CDR2 SNEGSKA (reference sequence). CDR3: CSARGVPGNTEAFF. CDR3 DNA sequence: TGCAGTGCTAGAGGGGTTCCGGGGAACACTGAAGCTTTCTTT.

In its sample, this clonotype was seen a few times. This rearrangement joins TRBV30 to TRBJ2-1; tentatively, D is TRBD2 (6 bases). The V and J ends lost 7 bases and 15 bases respectively, with 16 bases between them. There are 10 residues in the CDR3. Germline V gives CDR1 GTSNPN, CDR2 SVGIG (reference sequence). The CDR3: CASSAGSLFF. The CDR3 DNA reads as TGTGCCTCATCCGCGGGGAGCCTGTTCTTC. Full variable domain (outside the CDR3, taken from reference TRBV30 and TRBJ2-1): SQTIHQWPATLVQPVGSPLSLECTVEGTSNPNLYWYRQAAGRGLQLLFYSVGIGQISSEVPQNLSASRPQDRQFILSSKKLLLSDSGFYLCASSAGSLFFGPGTRLTVL.

As DNA, the CDR3 is TGTGCCAGCAGCTTAGGGGTTGGTTCACCCCTCCACTTT. This sequence encodes CASSLGVGSPLHF. V is TRBV11-3 and J is TRBJ1-6; D gene unclear. The CDR3 consists of 13 residues. CDR1 is SGHNT and CDR2 is YENEEA in the germline V gene. Trimming removed 1 base from V and 9 bases from J, with 7 bases in between.

The J gene is TRBJ2-5, the V gene TRBV27, with 8 bases fitting TRBD2. Per germline, CDR1 MNHEY and CDR2 SMNVEV (reference sequence). The CDR3 is 13 amino acids. Trimming cost V 6 bases and J 3 bases; bases outside gene matches: 3. The CDR3 region is CASRGLGEETQYF. The CDR3 nucleotides read TGTGCCAGCAGGGGACTAGGGGAAGAGACCCAGTACTTC.

This clonotype was counted a few times. This chain connects TRBV12-3 or TRBV12-4 to TRBJ1-2; D not certain. Trimming left V 6 bases short and J 0 bases short, with 11 bases between. The CDR3 has 14 residues. The CDR3 loop is CASSYQITNYGYTF. The CDR3, as DNA: TGTGCCAGCAGCTATCAAATTACTAACTATGGCTACACCTTC.

In its sample, this clonotype was seen a few times. The genes are TRBV5-4 and TRBJ2-5; TRBD2 matches at 10 bases. This CDR3 comprises 17 residues. CDR1 and CDR2 from the germline V gene are SGHNT and YYREEE (reference sequence). After removal of 4 bases from V and 2 bases from J, the junction contained 11 bases not matched to a gene. CDR3 sequence reads: CASSPGVSSGRQETQYF. Written as DNA, the CDR3 is TGTGCCAGCAGCCCTGGCGTCTCTAGCGGGAGACAAGAGACCCAGTACTTC.

This clonotype was observed a few times. The chain employs TRBV7-9 and TRBJ1-4; D unresolved. Per the germline V gene, CDR1 is SEHNR and CDR2 is FQNEAQ (reference sequence). The CDR3 covers 14 residues. Trimming shortened V by 5 bases and J by 5 bases, and 12 bases separated the two germline ends. The CDR3 bases are TGTGCCAGCAGCCTAGACCCATCCAATGAAAAACTGTTTTTT. Its translation: CASSLDPSNEKLFF.

This chain links TRBV6-1 with TRBJ2-4, with unresolved D. The J call may not be correct, given that the DNA end is closer to TRBJ2-7. The CDR3 contains 13 residues. CDR1 is MNHNS, CDR2 SASEGT, per germline. DNA of the CDR3: TGTGCCAGTCAGCTTACTTACTCCTACGAGCAGTACTTC. Amino acid sequence: CASQLTYSYEQYF.

This rearrangement joins TRBV12-3 or TRBV12-4 to TRBJ2-3; TRBD2 matches 8 bases. The CDR3 runs 15 residues. V shed 4 bases, J shed 0 bases, and the junction held 3 bases outside the gene matches. The CDR3 bases are TGTGCCAGCAGTTCAAGCGGGAGTAGCACAGATACGCAGTATTTT. The encoded protein is CASSSSGSSTDTQYF.